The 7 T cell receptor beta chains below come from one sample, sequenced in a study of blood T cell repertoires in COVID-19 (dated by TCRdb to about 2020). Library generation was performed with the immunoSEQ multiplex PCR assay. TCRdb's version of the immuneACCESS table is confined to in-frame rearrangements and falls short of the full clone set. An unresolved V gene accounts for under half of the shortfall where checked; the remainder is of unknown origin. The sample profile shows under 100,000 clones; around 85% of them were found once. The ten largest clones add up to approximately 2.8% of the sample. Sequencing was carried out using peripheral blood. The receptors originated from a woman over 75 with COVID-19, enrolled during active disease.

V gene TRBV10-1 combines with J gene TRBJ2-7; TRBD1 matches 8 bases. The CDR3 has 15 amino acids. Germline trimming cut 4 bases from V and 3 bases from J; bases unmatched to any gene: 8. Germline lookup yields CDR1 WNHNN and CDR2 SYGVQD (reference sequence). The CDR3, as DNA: TGCGCCAGCAGTGGTTCAGGGGGCACGATCTACGAGCAGTACTTC. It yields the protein CASSGSGGTIYEQYF.

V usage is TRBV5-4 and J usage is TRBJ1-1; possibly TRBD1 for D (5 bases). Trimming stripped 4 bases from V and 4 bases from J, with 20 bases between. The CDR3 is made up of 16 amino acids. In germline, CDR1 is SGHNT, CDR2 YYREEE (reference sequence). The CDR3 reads CASSTPGPVGGTEAFF. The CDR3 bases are TGTGCCAGCAGCACTCCGGGTCCCGTCGGGGGCACTGAAGCTTTCTTT.

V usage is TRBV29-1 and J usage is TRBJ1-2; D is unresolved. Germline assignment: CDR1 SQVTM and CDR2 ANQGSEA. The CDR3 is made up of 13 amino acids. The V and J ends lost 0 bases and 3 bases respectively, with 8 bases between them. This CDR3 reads CSVEDHSDYGYTF. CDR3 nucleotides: TGCAGCGTTGAAGATCATTCGGACTATGGCTACACCTTC.

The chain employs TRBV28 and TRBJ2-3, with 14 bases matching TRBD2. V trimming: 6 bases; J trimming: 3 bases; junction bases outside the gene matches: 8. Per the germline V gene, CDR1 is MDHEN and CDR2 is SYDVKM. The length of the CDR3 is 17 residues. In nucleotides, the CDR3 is TGTGCCAGCAGCATAGGGACTAGCGGGAGTTGGACAGATACGCAGTATTTT. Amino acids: CASSIGTSGSWTDTQYF.

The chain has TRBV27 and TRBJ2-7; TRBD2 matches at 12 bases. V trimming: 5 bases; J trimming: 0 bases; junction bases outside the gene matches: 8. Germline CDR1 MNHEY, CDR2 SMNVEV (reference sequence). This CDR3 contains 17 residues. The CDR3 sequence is CASSETSGGLSSYEQYF. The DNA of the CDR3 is TGTGCCAGCAGTGAGACTAGCGGGGGCCTCAGCTCCTACGAGCAGTACTTC.

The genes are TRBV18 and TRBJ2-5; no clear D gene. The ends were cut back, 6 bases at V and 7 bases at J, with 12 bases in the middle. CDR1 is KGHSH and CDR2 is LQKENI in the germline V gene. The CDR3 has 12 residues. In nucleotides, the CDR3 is TGTGCCAGCTCCATCGAGTTTACGACCCAGTACTTC. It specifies CASSIEFTTQYF.

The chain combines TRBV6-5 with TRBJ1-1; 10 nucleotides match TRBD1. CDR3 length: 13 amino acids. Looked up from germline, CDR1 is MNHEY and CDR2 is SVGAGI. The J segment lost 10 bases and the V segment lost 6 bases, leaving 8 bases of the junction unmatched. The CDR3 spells CASRGQGGVGAFF. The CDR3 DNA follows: TGTGCCAGCAGAGGACAGGGGGGGGTCGGAGCTTTCTTT.